The 30 T cell receptor beta chains reported below all come from one sample, sequenced in a study of blood T cell repertoires in COVID-19. The repertoire was sequenced with immunoSEQ multiplex PCR; TCRdb's copy has only in-frame clones and lacks some. The repertoire consists of approximately 100,000 clones, with around nine tenths occurring once and the leading ten covering roughly 6%. The specimen sequenced was peripheral blood. These receptors were taken from a human donor in a cohort sampled during active COVID-19.

The chain has TRBV4-1 and TRBJ2-7, with D perhaps matching TRBD2 (6 bases). Germline V gives CDR1 MGHRA, CDR2 YSYEKL. V gave up 1 base and J gave up 1 base, with 11 bases separating them. The CDR3 covers 15 residues. The CDR3 loop is CASSQGPGRSYEQYF. Written as DNA, the CDR3 is TGCGCCAGCAGCCAAGGTCCAGGGAGGTCCTACGAGCAGTACTTC.

This rearrangement joins TRBV5-5 to TRBJ2-7, with 7 bases matching TRBD1. The V and J ends lost 4 bases and 4 bases, in that order; junction bases with no gene match: 5. Per germline, CDR1 SGHKS and CDR2 YYEKEE (reference sequence). This CDR3 is built from 13 residues. This chain's CDR3 is CASSPGQEYEQYF. The CDR3 bases are TGTGCCAGCAGCCCCGGACAGGAGTACGAGCAGTACTTC.

The rearrangement joins TRBV2 to TRBJ1-1, with 10 bases lining up with TRBD1. With V trimmed by 5 bases and J by 7 bases, 4 bases remained unmatched. This CDR3 contains 13 residues. Germline assignment: CDR1 SNHLY and CDR2 FYNNEI. The CDR3 bases are TGTGCCAGCAGTAAGGGACAGGGGTTTGAAGCTTTCTTT. Its protein is CASSKGQGFEAFF.

The chain couples TRBV6-2 or TRBV6-3 to TRBJ2-5, with D unclear. Trimming removed 4 bases from V and 2 bases from J, with 14 bases in between. Germline V lookup: CDR1 MNHEY, CDR2 SVGEGT. The CDR3 spans 15 residues. The CDR3 here is CASSSYGRVQETQYF. The CDR3, as DNA: TGTGCCAGCAGTTCTTATGGTCGGGTACAAGAGACCCAGTACTTC.

The chain links TRBV24-1 to TRBJ2-2; no clear D. V lost 4 bases, J lost 7 bases, and 15 bases lay in between. The V gene's germline CDR1 is KGHDR and CDR2 SFDVKD. This CDR3 has 15 amino acids. The CDR3 protein is CATSDSARLSGELFF. The CDR3 DNA follows: TGTGCCACCAGTGACTCCGCGCGGCTGAGCGGGGAGCTGTTTTTT.

This sequence joins TRBV27 and TRBJ2-7; D is possibly TRBD1 (6 bases). This CDR3 spans 15 amino acids. Germline V lookup: CDR1 MNHEY, CDR2 SMNVEV (reference sequence). The V end lost 6 bases, the J end lost 6 bases, and 21 bases lay between the germline ends. The CDR3 DNA reads as TGTGCCAGCAGCCTCGACCCGGGACACCCGGGCGAGCAGTACTTC. The encoded protein is CASSLDPGHPGEQYF.

This chain links TRBV18 with TRBJ1-1; possibly TRBD1 for D (5 bases). Germline lookup yields CDR1 KGHSH and CDR2 LQKENI. Trimming cost V 3 bases and J 0 bases, with 8 bases left between them. This CDR3 contains 14 residues. In DNA form, the CDR3 reads TGTGCCAGCTCACCTGGACAAGTGAACACTGAAGCTTTCTTT. It encodes CASSPGQVNTEAFF. The whole variable domain, filled in from reference TRBV18 and TRBJ1-1, reads NAGVMQNPRHLVRRRGQEARLRCSPMKGHSHVYWYRQLPEEGLKFMVYLQKENIIDESGMPKERFSAEFPKEGPSILRIQQVVRGDSAAYFCASSPGQVNTEAFFGQGTRLTVV.

This clone was seen just once. The chain carries TRBV5-8 and TRBJ1-2; 7 bases fit TRBD1. This CDR3 comprises 17 residues. V was clipped by 0 bases and J by 9 bases; unmatched bases: 17. Germline V gene sequence: CDR1 SGHTS, CDR2 YDEGEE. In nucleotides, the CDR3 is TGTGCCAGCAGCTTGGAGGGGGGACAGTGGTATTTGTCGAGCTACACCTTC. Protein: CASSLEGGQWYLSSYTF.

The chain uses TRBV6-2 or TRBV6-3 and TRBJ2-3, with TRBD2 identical over 10 bases. Germline V gene data show CDR1 as MNHEY and CDR2 as SVGEGT. The CDR3 is 16 amino acids. V shed 1 base, J shed 5 bases, and the junction held 6 bases outside the gene matches. The DNA of the CDR3 is TGTGCCAGCAGTTACTTCTCTAGCGGGAGTCTAGATACGCAGTATTTT. Translation gives CASSYFSSGSLDTQYF.

The chain has TRBV6-5 and TRBJ2-7, with 7 bases aligning to TRBD1. The CDR3 runs 14 residues. The trim removed 5 bases at V and 3 bases at J, leaving 7 bases unmatched. Germline V lookup: CDR1 MNHEY, CDR2 SVGAGI. This CDR3 is CASSRQGFGYEQYF. CDR3 bases: TGTGCCAGCAGTAGACAGGGTTTCGGCTACGAGCAGTACTTC.

This clone has more than one count but fewer than ten. In nucleotides, the CDR3 is TGTGCCAGCAGCCAGGGGGGATCCACTGAAGCTTTCTTT. Encoded protein: CASSQGGSTEAFF. The V gene is TRBV6-5, the J gene TRBJ1-1, with 7 positions matching TRBD1. With V trimmed by 6 bases and J by 4 bases, 5 bases remained unmatched. CDR1 is MNHEY and CDR2 is SVGAGI in the germline V gene. The length of the CDR3 is 13 residues.

The table lists this clone with a count of one. The chain links TRBV28 to TRBJ1-4; no clear D gene. Germline V gene data show CDR1 as MDHEN and CDR2 as SYDVKM. V gave up 8 bases and J gave up 7 bases, with 14 bases separating them. The length of the CDR3 is 13 residues. Written as DNA, the CDR3 is TGTGCCAGCCAACGTACTGTCACTGAAAAACTGTTTTTT. Its translation is CASQRTVTEKLFF.

The rearrangement links TRBV6-5 to TRBJ2-7, with 8 positions matching TRBD2. This CDR3 contains 14 residues. CDR1 is MNHEY and CDR2 is SVGAGI in the germline V gene. V was pared by 8 bases and J by 4 bases, with 10 bases of the junction left unmatched. This chain's CDR3 is CASGKRGLRYEQYF. The CDR3 region has the DNA TGTGCCAGCGGAAAGCGGGGGCTGAGATACGAGCAGTACTTC.

V is TRBV2 and J is TRBJ1-2; D perhaps matches TRBD1 (6 bases). V lost 6 bases, J lost 0 bases, and 14 bases lay in between. Germline V gene lookup returns CDR1 SNHLY and CDR2 FYNNEI. The CDR3 length is 15 residues. CDR3 coding DNA: TGTGCCAGCAGGAACCAGGGGCCAGCTAACTATGGCTACACCTTC. It is translated as CASRNQGPANYGYTF.

DNA for the CDR3: TGTGCCAGCAGCCCAGAGGGGACATTTTACTACGAGCAGTACTTC. The encoded protein is CASSPEGTFYYEQYF. The rearrangement uses TRBV11-2 and TRBJ2-7, with a weak D call TRBD1 (6 bases). CDR1 and CDR2 from the germline V gene are SGHAT and FQNNGV. The CDR3 consists of 15 residues. The ends were cut back, 5 bases at V and 3 bases at J, with 17 bases in the middle.

This clone showed up just a few times. V usage is TRBV2 and J usage is TRBJ1-4; D unresolved. Germline loops: CDR1 SNHLY, CDR2 FYNNEI. The length of the CDR3 is 14 residues. The ends were cut back, 6 bases at V and 7 bases at J, with 15 bases in the middle. The CDR3 region has the DNA TGTGCCAGCAGGCCCCTAGGAGAGAGTGAAAAACTGTTTTTT. Its translation is CASRPLGESEKLFF.

The chain has TRBV15 and TRBJ1-6; D remains unclear. Germline V gene data show CDR1 as LNHNV and CDR2 as YYDKDF (reference sequence). This CDR3 is built from 15 residues. Trimming removed 3 bases at V and 1 base at J, with 7 bases between. The DNA of the CDR3 is TGTGCCACCAGCAGCGAGAGGTCCTATAATTCACCCCTCCACTTT. Encoded protein: CATSSERSYNSPLHF.

The CDR3, as DNA: TGTGCCAGTTCCTTCGGGACACCCTCCCGGGGGCAGTTCTTC. Amino acids: CASSFGTPSRGQFF. The chain uses TRBV19 and TRBJ2-1, with D possibly matching TRBD1 (6 bases). This CDR3 comprises 14 residues. V was shortened by 8 bases and J by 12 bases, with 23 bases between the two germline ends. Germline CDR1 reads LNHDA; CDR2 reads SQIVND (reference sequence).

This chain uses TRBV14 with TRBJ1-1; D not resolved. V was shortened by 3 bases and J by 5 bases, with 16 bases between the two germline ends. The CDR3 consists of 15 residues. CDR1 is SGHDN, CDR2 FVKESK, per germline. The CDR3 loop reads CASSQGKVRETEAFF. The CDR3 DNA reads TGTGCCAGCAGCCAGGGGAAGGTGAGGGAAACTGAAGCTTTCTTT.

This chain joins TRBV7-9 and TRBJ1-2; 8 bases agree with TRBD1. There are 16 residues in the CDR3. J was trimmed by 2 bases and V by 1 base; bases with no gene match: 6. In germline, CDR1 is SEHNR, CDR2 FQNEAQ (reference sequence). The CDR3 protein is CASSLVNPGGNYGYTF. In nucleotides, the CDR3 is TGTGCCAGCAGCTTAGTTAATCCAGGGGGCAACTATGGCTACACCTTC. The full variable domain, its missing parts supplied by reference TRBV7-9 and TRBJ1-2, is DTGVSQNPRHKITKRGQNVTFRCDPISEHNRLYWYRQTLGQGPEFLTYFQNEAQLEKSRLLSDRFSAERPKGSFSTLEIQRTEQGDSAMYLCASSLVNPGGNYGYTFGSGTRLTVV.

The chain carries TRBV5-8 and TRBJ2-5, with D unresolved. The CDR3 contains 15 residues. Trimming removed 0 bases at V and 5 bases at J, with 14 bases between. Germline V gene lookup returns CDR1 SGHTS and CDR2 YDEGEE. This chain's CDR3 is CASSLVDNSKETQYF. CDR3 DNA sequence: TGTGCCAGCAGCTTGGTCGACAACAGCAAGGAGACCCAGTACTTC. Full variable domain (rest looked up from reference TRBV5-8 and TRBJ2-5): EAGVTQSPTHLIKTRGQQATLRCSPISGHTSVYWYQQALGLGLQFLLWYDEGEERNRGNFPPRFSGRQFPNYSSELNVNALELEDSALYLCASSLVDNSKETQYFGPGTRLLVL.

The chain recombines TRBV6-6 with TRBJ2-3; 10 bases are a match to TRBD1. Germline-derived CDR1 and CDR2 are MNHNY and SVGAGI (reference sequence). This CDR3 contains 15 residues. Trimming removed 4 bases from V and 4 bases from J; junction bases left unmatched: 5. CDR3 loop: CASSSGQGVSDTQYF. In DNA, the CDR3 is TGTGCCAGCAGTTCAGGACAGGGGGTGTCAGATACGCAGTATTTT.

This chain joins TRBV6-2 or TRBV6-3 and TRBJ2-7; 9 bases fit TRBD2. J was trimmed by 5 bases and V by 5 bases; bases with no gene match: 10. Germline values: CDR1 MNHEY, CDR2 SVGEGT. The CDR3 runs 15 residues. In nucleotides, the CDR3 is TGTGCCAGCAGTCCCGCGCGGGGGGGATTCCACGAGCAGTACTTC. It translates to CASSPARGGFHEQYF.

This rearrangement joins TRBV6-5 to TRBJ2-2, with 7 positions matching TRBD1. V trimming: 5 bases; J trimming: 3 bases; junction bases outside the gene matches: 6. Germline CDR1 reads MNHEY; CDR2 reads SVGAGI. This CDR3 is 15 amino acids long. CDR3 protein: CASSRTGLDTGELFF. The CDR3 coding sequence is TGTGCCAGCAGTCGGACAGGACTTGACACCGGGGAGCTGTTTTTT.

This chain joins TRBV27 and TRBJ2-5, with TRBD1 matching 10 bases. The CDR3 consists of 15 residues. With 6 bases clipped from V and 2 bases from J, the junction kept 6 bases outside the gene matches. Germline-derived CDR1 and CDR2 are MNHEY and SMNVEV (reference sequence). CDR3 DNA: TGTGCCAGCAGAATCCCGGGACAGGGGCAAGAGACCCAGTACTTC. Translation gives CASRIPGQGQETQYF.

The rearrangement joins TRBV19 to TRBJ2-2, with 8 bases fitting TRBD1. This CDR3 is built from 16 residues. CDR1 and CDR2 (germline): LNHDA, SQIVND (reference sequence). With 5 bases clipped from V and 0 bases from J, the junction kept 5 bases outside the gene matches. CDR3 coding DNA: TGTGCCAGTAGTCTCAACAGGGGGACGAACACCGGGGAGCTGTTTTTT. The encoded protein is CASSLNRGTNTGELFF.

The gene calls are TRBV7-3 and TRBJ2-5; 8 nucleotides line up with TRBD1. With V trimmed by 4 bases and J by 4 bases, 2 bases remained unmatched. Per the germline V gene, CDR1 is SGHTA and CDR2 is FQGTGA. The CDR3 sequence is 13 residues long. In DNA, the CDR3 is TGTGCCAGCAGCTCTGACAGGGGAGAGACCCAGTACTTC. It specifies CASSSDRGETQYF.

The chain uses TRBV6-1 and TRBJ2-1, with 10 bases lining up with TRBD2. The CDR3 extends over 16 amino acids. J was trimmed by 6 bases and V by 4 bases; bases with no gene match: 9. Germline CDR1 reads MNHNS; CDR2 reads SASEGT. As DNA, the CDR3 is TGTGCCAGCAGTGCCTGGACTAGCGGTAGCCTCAATGAGCAGTTCTTC. Translation gives CASSAWTSGSLNEQFF.

The chain is built from TRBV28 and TRBJ2-7; tentatively, D is TRBD2 (6 bases). From germline, CDR1 is MDHEN and CDR2 SYDVKM. This CDR3 comprises 13 residues. The V and J ends lost 5 bases and 5 bases respectively, with 13 bases between them. The CDR3 coding sequence is TGTGCCAGCAGTCCCGGGGGTAGGCACGAGCAGTACTTC. Translating it yields CASSPGGRHEQYF.

The chain carries TRBV30 and TRBJ2-7; TRBD1 matches 9 bases. With 5 bases clipped from V and 3 bases from J, the junction kept 8 bases outside the gene matches. Looked up from germline, CDR1 is GTSNPN and CDR2 is SVGIG (reference sequence). There are 14 residues in the CDR3. The CDR3 here is CAWGKGQGHYEQYF. The DNA of the CDR3 is TGTGCCTGGGGAAAGGGACAGGGTCACTACGAGCAGTACTTC.